The entry that follows covers one TCR beta chain sequence. Its target is unknown. The data originate from a study of OX40 agonist ivuxolimab in advanced cancers. Overall study context: Participants averaged roughly 60 years of age (range roughly 23 to 80) and were over 75% male. Findings and caveats of the study: Researchers report that CD8+ T cells had, on average, more expanded clones than CD4+. What antigens the expanded peripheral T cells recognized was never established. The study found among the lowest clonal expansion in partial responders at 0.1-3.0 mg/kg.

Method: immunoSEQ multiplex PCR; TCRdb's copy keeps in-frame clones and lacks some. Among under 75,000 clones listed, approximately 91% were seen once. The source is an adult with an advanced solid tumor such as melanoma, head and neck, liver or kidney cancer. Sequences were derived from CD4+ or CD8+ T cells sorted from blood, sampled in a trial of the OX40 agonist ivuxolimab.

The CDR3 sequence is CASRTGTDYGYTF. The DNA of the CDR3 is TGTGCCAGCAGGACCGGGACAGACTATGGCTACACCTTC. This rearrangement joins TRBV9 to TRBJ1-2; 7 nucleotides line up with TRBD1. Looked up from germline, CDR1 is SGDLS and CDR2 is YYNGEE. The CDR3 has 13 amino acids. V shed 5 bases and J 3 bases; nucleotides not matched to a gene: 4.